This TCR beta chain was identified during a study of blood T cell repertoires in COVID-19. Original processing methods: Reference gene primer amplification gave estimated nucleated cell counts. Profiled with immunoSEQ multiplex PCR; TCRdb holds only in-frame clones, not every one. That table supplies the V and J calls and clone size; D and trimming were determined from the DNA. The sample shows 150,000 to 200,000 clones, 86% of them seen only once. The sequencing sample was made of PBMCs or T cells enriched from blood (not recorded which). This TCR derives from a middle-aged woman in a cohort exposed to, infected with or recovered from COVID-19 (not recorded which).

The CDR3 sequence: CASSLGGLGNQPQHF. In DNA form, the CDR3 reads TGTGCCAGCAGCTTGGGGGGGCTGGGCAATCAGCCCCAGCATTTT. The chain recombines TRBV7-8 with TRBJ1-5; D may be TRBD1 (6 bases). This CDR3 has 15 residues. Trimming took 3 bases from V and 2 from J, leaving 11 bases between them. Germline-derived CDR1 and CDR2 are SGHVS and FQNEAQ.